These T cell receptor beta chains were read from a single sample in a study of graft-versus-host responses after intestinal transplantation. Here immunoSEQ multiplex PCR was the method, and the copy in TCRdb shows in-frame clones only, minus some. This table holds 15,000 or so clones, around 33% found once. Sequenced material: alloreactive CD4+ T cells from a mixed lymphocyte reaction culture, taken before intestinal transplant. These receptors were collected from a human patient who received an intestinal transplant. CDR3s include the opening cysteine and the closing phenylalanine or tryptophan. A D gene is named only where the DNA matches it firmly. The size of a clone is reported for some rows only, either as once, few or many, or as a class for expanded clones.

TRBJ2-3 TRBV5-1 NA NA CASSLGTLSDTQYF TGCGCCAGCAGCTTGGGAACCCTCAGCGATACGCAGTATTTT
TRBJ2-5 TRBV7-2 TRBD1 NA CASSFAGGQETQYF TGTGCCAGCAGCTTCGCAGGGGGCCAAGAGACCCAGTACTTC
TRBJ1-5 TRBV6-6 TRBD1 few CASTPAGTGWGQPQHF TGTGCCAGCACCCCAGCCGGGACAGGGTGGGGTCAGCCCCAGCATTTT
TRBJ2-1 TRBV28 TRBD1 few CASRWTGRNEQFF TGTGCCAGCAGGTGGACAGGGAGGAATGAGCAGTTCTTC
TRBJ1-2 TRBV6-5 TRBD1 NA CASRRGTGSLGYTF TGTGCCAGCAGGCGCGGGACAGGGTCTTTAGGCTACACCTTC
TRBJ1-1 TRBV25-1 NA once CASSLTGNTEAFF TGTGCCAGCAGTCTTACAGGGAACACTGAAGCTTTCTTT
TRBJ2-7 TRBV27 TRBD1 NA CASSLPGQASYEQYF TGTGCCAGCAGTTTGCCGGGACAGGCCTCCTACGAGCAGTACTTC
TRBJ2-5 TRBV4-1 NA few CASKGGSGVRETQYF TGCGCCAGCAAGGGGGGGTCGGGGGTTCGAGAGACCCAGTACTTC
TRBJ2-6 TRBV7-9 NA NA CASSLGAGANVLTF TGTGCCAGCAGCTTGGGGGCTGGGGCCAACGTCCTGACTTTC
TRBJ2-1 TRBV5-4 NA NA CASTKQDSYNEQFF TGTGCCAGCACCAAGCAAGACTCCTACAATGAGCAGTTCTTC
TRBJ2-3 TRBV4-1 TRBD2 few CASSPMVASGRGDTQYF TGCGCCAGCAGCCCCATGGTGGCTAGCGGGAGGGGGGATACGCAGTATTTT
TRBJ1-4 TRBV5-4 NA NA CASSLAGARTNEKLFF TGTGCCAGCAGCTTGGCTGGGGCTAGAACTAATGAAAAACTGTTTTTT
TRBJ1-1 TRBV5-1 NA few CASSLEGNTEAFF TGCGCCAGCAGCTTGGAGGGAAACACTGAAGCTTTCTTT
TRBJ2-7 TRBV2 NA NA CASSDWFSYEQYF TGTGCCAGCAGTGACTGGTTCTCCTACGAGCAGTACTTC
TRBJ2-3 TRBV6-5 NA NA CASSYDLRDTQYF TGTGCCAGCAGTTACGACCTAAGAGATACGCAGTATTTT
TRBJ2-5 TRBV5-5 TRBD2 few CASSNIGGGGETQYF TGTGCCAGCAGCAACATCGGTGGGGGGGGAGAGACCCAGTACTTC
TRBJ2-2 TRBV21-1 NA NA CASSIGGVNWAGELFF TGTGCCAGCAGCATAGGTGGAGTAAATTGGGCCGGGGAGCTGTTTTTT
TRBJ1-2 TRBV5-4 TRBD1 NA CASSLKGTGYGYTF TGTGCCAGCAGCTTGAAGGGGACAGGGTACGGCTACACCTTC
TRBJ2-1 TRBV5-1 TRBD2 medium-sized CASSSTSGVYNEQFF TGCGCCAGCAGCTCAACTAGCGGGGTTTACAATGAGCAGTTCTTC
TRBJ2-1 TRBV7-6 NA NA CASSGPGNEQFF TGTGCCAGCTCGGGGCCGGGCAATGAGCAGTTCTTC
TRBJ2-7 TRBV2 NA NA CASSGLAAPFSYEQYF TGTGCCAGCAGTGGGTTGGCAGCGCCGTTCTCCTACGAGCAGTACTTC
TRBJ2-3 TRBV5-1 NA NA CASSLSGGATDTQYF TGCGCCAGCAGCTTGAGCGGAGGGGCGACAGATACGCAGTATTTT
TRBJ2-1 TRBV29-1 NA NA CSGYRVEDEQFF TGCAGCGGATACAGGGTAGAGGATGAGCAGTTCTTC
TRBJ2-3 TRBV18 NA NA CASSPSTGRLTDTQYF TGTGCCAGCTCACCTTCGACAGGGAGGTTAACAGATACGCAGTATTTT
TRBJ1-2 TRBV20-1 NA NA CSASDNGGYTF TGCAGTGCTAGTGACAACGGTGGCTACACCTTC
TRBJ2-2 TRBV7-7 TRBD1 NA CASASGTGDTGELFF TGTGCCAGCGCATCCGGGACAGGGGATACCGGGGAGCTGTTTTTT
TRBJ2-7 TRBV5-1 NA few CASSWNHGGEQYF TGCGCCAGCAGCTGGAATCATGGGGGCGAGCAGTACTTC
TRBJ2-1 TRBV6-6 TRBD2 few CASRTSGGQYNEQFF TGTGCCAGCAGGACTAGCGGGGGCCAGTACAATGAGCAGTTCTTC